One TCR beta chain is described in this entry. This clonotype has a handful of counts. There is no known antigen for this receptor. Per-base quality was not reported, and no clone a single base away is much larger than it. V lost 3 bases and J lost 6 bases; the stretch between them is 15 bases long. Based on the germline V gene (reference sequence), the CDR1 and CDR2 sequences are DFQATT and SNEGSKA. The CDR3 holds 14 amino acids from the cysteine to the phenylalanine. The DNA shown is the 42-base CDR3, in frame from base 1. The treatment or condition label here, explained by the study, means: roughly 11-day PBMC culture with coronavirus spike peptide pools or control peptides (ViraFEST assay). To expand antigen-specific T cells with peptide pools and then pick out the expanded clonotypes through TCR sequencing, the study relied on the ViraFEST assay. The convalescent patients' positive SARS-CoV-2 PCR tests fell between March and December 2020, which was before the Alpha, Beta and Delta variants emerged in the United States. Each well held under 2.5 million PBMCs cultured in IMDM containing around 5% human AB serum and approximately 9.4 IU/ml IL-2, with about 9.4 ug/ml peptide pools added. On days 3 and 7, half of the culture medium was replaced with fresh IL-2-containing medium. After roughly 9 days of culture, CD4+ T cells were isolated by negative selection with the EasySep CD4+ T cell isolation kit. PBMCs were separated from whole blood using Ficoll-Paque Plus gradient centrifugation and then either used fresh or cryopreserved at -140C. Culture conditions were generally each tested in triplicate wells.

This specimen belongs to a study of vaccination and CD4 T cells after COVID-19 (dated by TCRdb to the early 2020s). Notes on the research overall: Convalescent patients had a positive SARS-CoV-2 result on nasal swab PCR, and of these patients, several had mild disease and one had severe disease. The cultures were stimulated with overlapping spike peptide pools from SARS-CoV-2 and from the common cold coronaviruses HCoV-NL63, HCoV-OC43 and HCoV-229E. The convalescent cohort included six males and four females, with two Hispanic individuals, seven Caucasians, two Asians and one multiracial person. Post-vaccine blood samples were collected a median of about 72 days after the second vaccine dose, ranging from about 12 to 250 days. Participants got two doses of the Pfizer-BioNTech BNT162b2 vaccine (n=8) or two doses of the Moderna mRNA-1273 vaccine (n=2). In 10 COVID-19 convalescent patients and a handful of infection-naive healthy vaccine recipients, researchers compared the spike-specific CD4+ TCR repertoire from before mRNA vaccination with the repertoire from after. Post-COVID blood samples from convalescent patients were collected a median of about 100 days after diagnosis, with a range of 35 to 161 days. In control cultures, a CEFX viral epitope pool was used as positive control, an HIV-1 Nef peptide pool was used as negative control, or no peptide was added. The full study reports these points: An increase in the median number of SARS-CoV-2-reactive clonotypes from 20 to 25 after infection to roughly 38 after vaccination was observed, but the change was not found to be significant. The number of convalescent patients in the study was relatively small, and the study did not examine early timepoints following natural infection. In convalescent patients, nearly all vaccine-specific clones (304 of 307) were found to be mono-reactive for SARS-CoV-2 spike rather than cross-reactive with common cold coronaviruses. In convalescent patients, a median approximately 86% of post-vaccine SARS-CoV-2-reactive clones were detected only after vaccination, and vaccine-specific priming was suggested by this finding.

Libraries came from PCR. TCR sequencing of DNA from cultured CD4+ T cells used the Oncomine TCR Beta short-read assay at the Johns Hopkins FTIC core. The QIAamp micro DNA kit was used to extract genomic DNA from the cultured CD4+ T cells. Oncomine TCR Beta libraries from cultured CD4+ T cells were pooled using unique dual indexes and sequenced on an Illumina iSeq 100. In the authors' own workflow: Non-productive sequences were removed, and CDR3s not starting with C, not ending with F or W, or shorter than 7 amino acids were discarded. The MANAFEST web application identified antigen-specific clonotypes by comparing peptide-stimulated wells against reference wells and other culture wells. Positive clones required FDR below 0.05, an odds ratio above 5, and productive frequency above 0.1% in at least two of three replicate wells. Clonotypes that were significantly expanded in both SARS-CoV-2 spike wells and at least one common cold coronavirus spike condition were defined as cross-reactive. Using R version 3.6.1, CDR3 homology was evaluated through Levenshtein distances (stringdist) along with unrooted phylogenetic trees (ape). TCRdb passed the public sequencing reads through fastp at Q25 and MiXCR, retaining productive beta sequences. For every CDR3 protein sequence, its rows merge into one entry that carries the most common genes and DNA. Here the V and J calls rest on TCRdb's processing, not on the authors' analysis. For this sample the table gives some 15,000 distinct CDR3 sequences, of which approximately 48% were detected only once. The ten largest clones add up to over 12% of the sample.

The receptor chain draws on TRBV20-1 and TRBJ1-5; a tentative D match to TRBD1 spans 5 bases. Sequencing used CD4+ T cells from blood, cultured in vitro. The sequence came from a human donor who had recovered from COVID-19. Read as DNA, the sequence is TGCAGTGCTAGGGAACCCTTCGGGGGTCAGCCCCAGCATTTT. This gives the protein CSAREPFGGQPQHF.